The T cell receptor (beta chain) under discussion was sequenced for a study of human T cells and chemical hapten exposure listed by TCRdb under 2021. Some background on the complete study: For sensitization, 2% DPC in acetone was applied to a roughly 2 cm by roughly 2 cm area of upper inner arm skin. Patch testing on the upper back used Finn chambers containing 0.01% DPC, with scoring done after 6 days according to International Contact Dermatitis Research Group standards. Patients additionally received weekly therapeutic DPC doses to the scalp throughout the roughly 26-week study period. The mostly female patient cohort included alopecia areata with under or over 50% scalp involvement, alopecia totalis and alopecia universalis. Blood samples were taken from patients before sensitization (week 0) and at 2, 6 and about 24 weeks after DPC sensitization. In alopecia patients, the study followed how the peripheral blood TCR repertoire changed in vivo over primary and secondary sensitization to diphenylcyclopropenone (DPC), a hapten. Blood for TCR sequencing was provided by twenty-nine alopecia patients at one to four time points (pre-sensitization, 2, 6 and 24 weeks). Libraries were combined into a pool for sequencing, and differences in TCR yield between samples came mainly from small differences in library volumes within the pool. The full study reports these points: The number of TCRs above 1 in 1000 frequency did not change with DPC sensitization; there was no evidence of global repertoire structure alterations. The number of PT1 expanded TCRs positively correlated with patch test score, significant at thresholds 8, 16 and 32 but not 4. After repeated subsampling, the strength of the expansion versus patch-test correlation and the threshold at which it became significant changed. Compared with pre-sensitization or healthy control sets, expanded TCRs formed significantly more large CDR3 similarity clusters, which is consistent with antigen-driven responses. Because every patient had alopecia, a presumed autoimmune disease, the patients' immune response might differ from that of healthy individuals.

This clonotype was recorded at least ten times. The clone's antigen remains unknown. A read error may produce the germline difference seen at one junction end. The meaning of the sample's time point label: pre-sensitization, week 0. The meaning of the sample's treatment or condition label: therapeutic diphenylcyclopropenone sensitization with weekly scalp DPC. Blood at each patch-test visit was drawn before the patch test was applied. Patients were considered eligible if aged 18 to 70, diagnosed with alopecia and deemed suitable for DPC therapy, and patients were excluded if pregnant. Total RNA was extracted from unfractionated whole blood that had been collected in Tempus Blood RNA tubes. The CDR1 and CDR2 encoded by the germline V gene (reference sequence) are DFQATT and SNEGSKA. The CDR3 holds 14 amino acids from the cysteine to the phenylalanine. The entry retains the CDR3 DNA only, 42 bases that are in frame from base 1.

Library preparation was by RACE. The sample was run on a NextSeq 500. During library preparation, unique molecular identifiers were attached to individual cDNA molecules so that TCRs could be counted in a quantitative, reproducible way. From each blood RNA sample, both TCR alpha and TCR beta chains were sequenced. The original methods were these. A median of about 87,000 TCRs per sample was observed, with a range of about 23,224 to 690,600. The Decombinator software suite was used to annotate V, J and CDR3 in the TCR reads. For the PS versus PT1 abundance plots, all samples were subsampled to the same number of TCRs (28,000). Expanded TCRs were defined as absent before sensitization and observed at least eight times at the 2-week time point. TCRdb reprocessed the public reads (quality trimming at Q25 with fastp, clone calling with MiXCR) and kept in-frame beta chains. CDR3 protein sequences are deduplicated, and each keeps its most common genes and DNA. These V and J calls derive from TCRdb rather than the authors' analysis. The sample table shows around 56,000 distinct CDR3 sequences, and 9.5% to 10% are seen once. Approximately 9.9% of the sample rests with the top ten.

The sequencing here drew on whole blood, taken in connection with sensitization to the hapten diphenylcyclopropenone (DPC). The V gene is TRBV20-1 and the J gene is TRBJ2-7, with the D assignment possibly TRBD1 or TRBD2, given 5 matching bases for each. The receptor's source is a man aged 35 to 55 with alopecia areata. Some clones in this sample may be carry-over from other donors' samples. In nucleotides, the sequence is TGCAGTGCTAGTGGCCGGGACCCCATCTACGAGCGGTACTTC. The resulting protein is CSASGRDPIYERYF.